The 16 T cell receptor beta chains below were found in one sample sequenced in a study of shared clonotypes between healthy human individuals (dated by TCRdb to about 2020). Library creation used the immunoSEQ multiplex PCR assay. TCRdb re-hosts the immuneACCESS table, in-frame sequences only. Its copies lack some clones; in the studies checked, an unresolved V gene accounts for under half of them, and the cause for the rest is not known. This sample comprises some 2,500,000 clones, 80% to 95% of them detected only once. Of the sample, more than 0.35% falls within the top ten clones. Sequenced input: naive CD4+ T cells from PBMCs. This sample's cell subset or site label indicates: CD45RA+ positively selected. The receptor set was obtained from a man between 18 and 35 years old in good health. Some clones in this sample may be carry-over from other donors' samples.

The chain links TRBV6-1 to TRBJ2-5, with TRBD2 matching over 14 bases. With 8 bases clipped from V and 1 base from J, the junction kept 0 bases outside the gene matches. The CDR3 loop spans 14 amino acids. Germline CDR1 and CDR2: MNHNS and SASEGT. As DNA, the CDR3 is TGTGCCAGCGGGACTAGCGGGAGCCAAGAGACCCAGTACTTC. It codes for CASGTSGSQETQYF.

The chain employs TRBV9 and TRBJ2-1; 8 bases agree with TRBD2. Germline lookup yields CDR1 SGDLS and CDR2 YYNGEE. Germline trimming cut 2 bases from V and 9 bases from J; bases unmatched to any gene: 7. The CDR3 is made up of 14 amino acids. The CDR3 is CASSVRREEGEQFF. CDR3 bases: TGTGCCAGCAGCGTCCGGCGGGAGGAGGGTGAGCAGTTCTTC.

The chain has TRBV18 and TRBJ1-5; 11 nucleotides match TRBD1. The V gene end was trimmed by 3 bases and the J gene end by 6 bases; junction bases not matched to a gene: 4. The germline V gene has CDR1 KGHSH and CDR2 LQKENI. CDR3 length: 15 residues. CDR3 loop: CASSPRDRGFQPQHF. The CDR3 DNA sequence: TGTGCCAGCTCACCCCGGGACAGGGGGTTTCAGCCCCAGCATTTT.

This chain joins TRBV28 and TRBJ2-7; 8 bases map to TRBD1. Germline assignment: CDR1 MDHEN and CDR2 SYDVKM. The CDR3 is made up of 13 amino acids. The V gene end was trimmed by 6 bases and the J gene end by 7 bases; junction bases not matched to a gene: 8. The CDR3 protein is CASSRQGPGEQYF. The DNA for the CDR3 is TGTGCCAGCAGCAGACAGGGGCCGGGGGAGCAGTACTTC.

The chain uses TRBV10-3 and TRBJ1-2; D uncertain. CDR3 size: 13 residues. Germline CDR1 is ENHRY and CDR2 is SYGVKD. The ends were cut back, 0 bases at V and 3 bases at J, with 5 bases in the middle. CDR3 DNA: TGTGCCATCAGTGAGTCGGCGGACTATGGCTACACCTTC. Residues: CAISESADYGYTF.

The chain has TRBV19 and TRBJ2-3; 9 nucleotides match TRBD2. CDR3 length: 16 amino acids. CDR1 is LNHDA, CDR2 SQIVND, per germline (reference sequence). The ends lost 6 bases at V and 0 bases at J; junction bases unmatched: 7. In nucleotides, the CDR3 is TGTGCCAGTAGCACAAGACTAGCGGAAAGCACAGATACGCAGTATTTT. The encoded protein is CASSTRLAESTDTQYF.

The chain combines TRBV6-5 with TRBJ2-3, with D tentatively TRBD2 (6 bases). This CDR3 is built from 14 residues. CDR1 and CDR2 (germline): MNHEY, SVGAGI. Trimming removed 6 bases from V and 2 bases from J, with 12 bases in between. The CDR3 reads CASRSDYSTDTQYF. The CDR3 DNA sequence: TGTGCCAGCAGGTCGGACTATTCCACAGATACGCAGTATTTT.

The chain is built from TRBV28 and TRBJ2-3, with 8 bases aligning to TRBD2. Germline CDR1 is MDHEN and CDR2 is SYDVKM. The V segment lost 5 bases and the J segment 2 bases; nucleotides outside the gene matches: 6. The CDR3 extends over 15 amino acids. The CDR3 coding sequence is TGTGCCAGCAGTACTAGCGGAATTTACACAGATACGCAGTATTTT. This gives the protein CASSTSGIYTDTQYF.

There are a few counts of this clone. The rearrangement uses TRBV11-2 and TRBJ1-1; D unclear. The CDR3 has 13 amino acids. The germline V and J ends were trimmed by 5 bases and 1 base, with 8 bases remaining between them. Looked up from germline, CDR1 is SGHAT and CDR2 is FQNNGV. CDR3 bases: TGTGCCAGCAGCCGCTTGGGGAACACTGAAGCTTTCTTT. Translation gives CASSRLGNTEAFF.

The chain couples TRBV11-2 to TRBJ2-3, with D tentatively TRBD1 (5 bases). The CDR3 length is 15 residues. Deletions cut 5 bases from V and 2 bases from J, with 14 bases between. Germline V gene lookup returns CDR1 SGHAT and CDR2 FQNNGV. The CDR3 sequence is CASSPLDSSTDTQYF. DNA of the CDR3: TGTGCCAGCAGCCCCCTTGACAGCTCCACAGATACGCAGTATTTT. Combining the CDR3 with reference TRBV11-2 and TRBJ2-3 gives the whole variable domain EAGVAQSPRYKIIEKRQSVAFWCNPISGHATLYWYQQILGQGPKLLIQFQNNGVVDDSQLPKDRFSAERLKGVDSTLKIQPAKLEDSAVYLCASSPLDSSTDTQYFGPGTRLTVL.

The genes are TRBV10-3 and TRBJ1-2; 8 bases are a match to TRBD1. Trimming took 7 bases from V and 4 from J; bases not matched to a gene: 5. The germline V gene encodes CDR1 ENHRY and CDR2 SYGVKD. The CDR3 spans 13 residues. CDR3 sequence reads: CAIKGQDRYGYTF. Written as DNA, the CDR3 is TGTGCCATCAAGGGACAGGACCGCTATGGCTACACCTTC.

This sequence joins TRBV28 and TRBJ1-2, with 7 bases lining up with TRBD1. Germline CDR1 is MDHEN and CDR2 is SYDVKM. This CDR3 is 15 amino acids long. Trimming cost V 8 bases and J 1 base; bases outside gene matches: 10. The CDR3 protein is CASGGRDRINYGYTF. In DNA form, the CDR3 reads TGTGCCAGCGGGGGTCGGGACAGAATTAACTATGGCTACACCTTC.

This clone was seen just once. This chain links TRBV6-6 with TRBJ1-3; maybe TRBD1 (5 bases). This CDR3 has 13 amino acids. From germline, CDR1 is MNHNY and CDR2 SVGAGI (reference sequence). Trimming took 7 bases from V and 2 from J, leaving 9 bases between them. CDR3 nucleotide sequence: TGTGCCAGCAAGGCAGGGACTGGAAACACCATATATTTT. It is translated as CASKAGTGNTIYF.

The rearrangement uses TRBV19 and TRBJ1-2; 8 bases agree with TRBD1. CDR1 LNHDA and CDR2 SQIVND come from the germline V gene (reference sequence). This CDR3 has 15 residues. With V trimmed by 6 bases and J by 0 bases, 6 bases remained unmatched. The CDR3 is CASRTQGAANYGYTF. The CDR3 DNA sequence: TGTGCCAGTAGAACGCAGGGGGCAGCTAACTATGGCTACACCTTC. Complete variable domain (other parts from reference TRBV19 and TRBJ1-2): DGGITQSPKYLFRKEGQNVTLSCEQNLNHDAMYWYRQDPGQGLRLIYYSQIVNDFQKGDIAEGYSVSREKKESFPLTVTSAQKNPTAFYLCASRTQGAANYGYTFGSGTRLTVV.

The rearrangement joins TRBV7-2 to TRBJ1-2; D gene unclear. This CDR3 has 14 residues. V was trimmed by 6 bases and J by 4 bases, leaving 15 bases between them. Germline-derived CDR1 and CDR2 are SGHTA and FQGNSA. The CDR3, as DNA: TGTGCCAGCAGTCCCATGGGCAGCCTCTATGGCTACACCTTC. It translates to CASSPMGSLYGYTF.

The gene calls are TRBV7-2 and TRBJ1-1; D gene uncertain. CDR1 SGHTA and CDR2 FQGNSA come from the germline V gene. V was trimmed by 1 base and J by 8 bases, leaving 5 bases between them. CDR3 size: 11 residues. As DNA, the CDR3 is TGTGCCAGCAGCTTAGGGATCGAAGCTTTCTTT. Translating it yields CASSLGIEAFF. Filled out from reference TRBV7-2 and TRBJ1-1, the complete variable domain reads GAGVSQSPSNKVTEKGKDVELRCDPISGHTALYWYRQSLGQGLEFLIYFQGNSAPDKSGLPSDRFSAERTGGSVSTLTIQRTQQEDSAVYLCASSLGIEAFFGQGTRLTVV.